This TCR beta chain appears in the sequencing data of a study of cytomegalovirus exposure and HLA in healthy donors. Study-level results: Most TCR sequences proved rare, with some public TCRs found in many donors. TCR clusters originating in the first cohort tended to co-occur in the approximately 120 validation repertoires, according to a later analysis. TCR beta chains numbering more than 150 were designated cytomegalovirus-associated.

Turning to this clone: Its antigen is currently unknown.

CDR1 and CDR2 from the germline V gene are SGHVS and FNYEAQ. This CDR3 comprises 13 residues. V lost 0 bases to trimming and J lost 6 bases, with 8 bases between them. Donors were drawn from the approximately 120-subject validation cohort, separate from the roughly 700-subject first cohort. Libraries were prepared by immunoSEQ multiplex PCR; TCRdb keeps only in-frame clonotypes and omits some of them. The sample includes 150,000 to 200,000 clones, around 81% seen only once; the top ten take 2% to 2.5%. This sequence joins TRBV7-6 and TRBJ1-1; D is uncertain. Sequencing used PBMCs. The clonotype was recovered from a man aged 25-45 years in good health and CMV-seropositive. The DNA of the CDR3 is TGTGCCAGCAGCTTAGCGGGCGGGGCTGAAGCTTTCTTT. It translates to CASSLAGGAEAFF.